Below are 6 T cell receptor beta chains sequenced from a single sample in a study of cytomegalovirus exposure and HLA in healthy donors. The PCR had 60 Vbeta and 13 Jbeta primers. Produced via immunoSEQ multiplex PCR; TCRdb's table is partial and in-frame only. Of roughly 130,000 clones in the sample, roughly four fifths were seen once. Sample: PBMCs. These receptors all stem from a woman aged 40 to 55 in good health and CMV-seropositive.

This chain uses TRBV7-8 with TRBJ2-5; tentative D call: TRBD2 (6 bases). The germline V gene has CDR1 SGHVS and CDR2 FQNEAQ. V was pared by 0 bases and J by 4 bases, with 12 bases between. CDR3 length: 15 amino acids. Written as DNA, the CDR3 is TGTGCCAGCAGCTTAGCGGGGAGGTCGGCAGAGACCCAGTACTTC. Its protein product is CASSLAGRSAETQYF.

This chain joins TRBV7-9 and TRBJ2-1; D is ambiguous. V was shortened by 1 base and J by 5 bases, with 3 bases between the two germline ends. The CDR3 spans 12 residues. The V gene's germline CDR1 is SEHNR and CDR2 FQNEAQ (reference sequence). The CDR3 bases are TGTGCCAGCAGCTTAGAGCACAATGAGCAGTTCTTC. It yields the protein CASSLEHNEQFF.

This chain uses TRBV19 with TRBJ2-1; TRBD2 agrees at 8 bases. CDR3 length equals 16 residues. Germline-derived CDR1 and CDR2 are LNHDA and SQIVND (reference sequence). The V segment lost 4 bases and the J segment 9 bases; nucleotides outside the gene matches: 14. CDR3 amino acids: CASSTSAGAFNGEQFF. DNA for the CDR3: TGTGCCAGTAGTACCTCAGCGGGAGCATTTAACGGTGAGCAGTTCTTC. Full variable domain (outside the CDR3, taken from reference TRBV19 and TRBJ2-1): DGGITQSPKYLFRKEGQNVTLSCEQNLNHDAMYWYRQDPGQGLRLIYYSQIVNDFQKGDIAEGYSVSREKKESFPLTVTSAQKNPTAFYLCASSTSAGAFNGEQFFGPGTRLTVL.

This chain joins TRBV5-1 and TRBJ2-3; 7 positions match TRBD2. Unmatched junction bases numbered 1, after V lost 4 bases and J lost 5 bases. From germline, CDR1 is SGHRS and CDR2 YFSETQ. CDR3 length: 12 residues. The CDR3 coding sequence is TGCGCCAGCAGCGGGGGGGTAGATACGCAGTATTTT. It yields the protein CASSGGVDTQYF.

The chain joins TRBV5-1 to TRBJ1-4; the D is unclear. The CDR3 length is 16 residues. Germline assignment: CDR1 SGHRS and CDR2 YFSETQ. V was trimmed by 4 bases and J by 6 bases, leaving 19 bases between them. The CDR3 reads CASSTRRGSADEKLFF. The CDR3 DNA reads as TGCGCCAGCAGCACCCGTCGAGGGTCGGCTGATGAAAAACTGTTTTTT.

This chain joins TRBV30 and TRBJ1-3, with no clear D. This CDR3 has 12 amino acids. Germline values: CDR1 GTSNPN, CDR2 SVGIG (reference sequence). Between the trimmed V and J ends, which lost 1 base and 4 bases, there was a span of 5 bases. The CDR3 loop is CAWSGGGNTIYF. The DNA of the CDR3 is TGTGCCTGGAGTGGAGGAGGAAACACCATATATTTT.